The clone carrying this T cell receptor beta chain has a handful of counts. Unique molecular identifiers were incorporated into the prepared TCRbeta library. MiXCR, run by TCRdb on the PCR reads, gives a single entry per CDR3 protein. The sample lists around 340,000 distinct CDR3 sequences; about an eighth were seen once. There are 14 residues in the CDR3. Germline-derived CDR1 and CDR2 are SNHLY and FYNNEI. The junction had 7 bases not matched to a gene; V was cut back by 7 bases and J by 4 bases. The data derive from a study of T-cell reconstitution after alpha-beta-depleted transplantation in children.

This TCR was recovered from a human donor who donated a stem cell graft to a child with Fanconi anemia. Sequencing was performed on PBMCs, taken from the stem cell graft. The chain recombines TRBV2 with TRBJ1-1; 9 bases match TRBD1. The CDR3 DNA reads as TGTGCCAGCACGGGACAGGGCGGGGGCACTGAAGCTTTCTTT. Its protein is CASTGQGGGTEAFF.